This record covers a single T cell receptor (beta chain). This specimen comes from a study of blood T cell repertoires in COVID-19. Germline values: CDR1 SGHRS, CDR2 YFSETQ. Trimming stripped 4 bases from V and 0 bases from J, with 20 bases between. CDR3 size: 19 residues. Some clones are missing from TCRdb's copy, which holds only in-frame ones; the method was immunoSEQ multiplex PCR. The sample holds just over 650,000 clones; 70% to 90% are singletons and the top ten take roughly 0.26%. The material sequenced was peripheral blood. The source is a woman in her late teens or twenties with acute or convalescent COVID-19. The chain combines TRBV5-1 with TRBJ2-6; a weak D match, TRBD2 (7 bases). The CDR3 DNA is TGCGCCAGCAGCCAAATATGGGGGGGCCCGCGCTCTGGGGCCAACGTCCTGACTTTC. This sequence encodes CASSQIWGGPRSGANVLTF.